The present entry profiles one T cell receptor beta chain with its context. The sample originates from a study of blood T cell repertoires in COVID-19. Study-level information: The samples span acute and convalescent COVID-19 from the United States, Italy and Spain.

The method was immunoSEQ multiplex PCR; TCRdb's version includes in-frame clones alone and lacks a portion of them. The sample records 250,000 to 300,000 clones, 86% being singletons. Germline values: CDR1 MNHEY, CDR2 SVGAGI. V lost 2 bases and J lost 4, with 12 bases in between. CDR3 size: 16 residues. This chain connects TRBV6-5 to TRBJ2-6, with D possibly being TRBD1 (6 bases). The sequenced sample consisted of peripheral blood. This clonotype was sampled from a man aged 18 to 29 with active or convalescent COVID-19. The chain's CDR3 is CASSYATGPGANVLTF. For the CDR3, the DNA is TGTGCCAGCAGTTACGCCACAGGGCCCGGGGCCAACGTCCTGACTTTC.